The count of the clone carrying this T cell receptor (beta chain) is one. This table comes from immunoSEQ multiplex PCR, and its TCRdb copy is limited to in-frame clones, with some not included. This table has about 2.4 million clones, approximately 94% appearing once. These data are taken from a study of shared clonotypes between healthy human individuals. In germline, CDR1 is MNHEY, CDR2 SVGAGI. There are 16 residues in the CDR3. V lost 4 bases to trimming and J lost 0 bases, with 10 bases between them. The genes are TRBV6-5 and TRBJ1-6, with D possibly TRBD1 on 6 matching bases. This clonotype was sampled from a man aged 18-30 years in good health. Source material: naive CD4+ T cells sorted from blood. Documented subset: CD45RA+ positively selected. The CDR3 nucleotides read TGTGCCAGCAGTTCGGACAGACGCTCCTATAATTCACCCCTCCACTTT. This encodes CASSSDRRSYNSPLHF.